Ten or more counts support the clone carrying this T cell receptor (beta chain). Its antigen is unknown. TCRdb fed the 5' RACE reads into MiXCR, producing one record per CDR3 protein. The sample carries roughly 170,000 distinct CDR3 sequences, around a sixth recorded once. The sample is drawn from a study of T-cell memory formation after mild COVID-19. Study information: TCR clusters showed largely donor specificity.

Trimming took 5 bases from V and 5 from J; bases not matched to a gene: 4. Per germline, CDR1 SGHRS and CDR2 YFSETQ. This CDR3 contains 13 residues. General observations from the study: Whether day 37 second-wave clones are SARS-CoV-2-specific was not confirmed. Chiefly within CM and EM were the contracting CD4+ clones; CD8+ ones were within EMRA. In pre-infection memory, a portion of responding clones appeared, which suggested that cross-reactive memory joined.

Sequencing was performed on PBMCs or a T cell subset sorted from them (not recorded which). The chain carries TRBV5-1 and TRBJ2-4; 7 nucleotides agree with TRBD1. This receptor was identified in a young man who had mild COVID-19 (a few samples of this study predate the infection). Cell type and time point are not known. The CDR3 DNA is TGCGCCAGCAGGCGGACAGGTGAAAACATTCAGTACTTC. Its protein is CASRRTGENIQYF.